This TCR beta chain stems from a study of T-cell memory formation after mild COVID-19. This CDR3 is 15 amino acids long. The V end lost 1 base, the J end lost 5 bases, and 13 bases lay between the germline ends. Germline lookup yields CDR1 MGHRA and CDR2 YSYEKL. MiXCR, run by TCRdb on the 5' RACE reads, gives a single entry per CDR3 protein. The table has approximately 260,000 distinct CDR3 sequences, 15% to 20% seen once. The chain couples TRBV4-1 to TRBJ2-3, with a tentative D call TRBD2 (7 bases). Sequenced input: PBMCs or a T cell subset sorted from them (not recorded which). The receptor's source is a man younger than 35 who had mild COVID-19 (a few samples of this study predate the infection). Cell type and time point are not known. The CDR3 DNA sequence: TGCGCCAGCAGCCAAGTTGCGGGGGCCAAAGATACGCAGTATTTT. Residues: CASSQVAGAKDTQYF.